This is a list of T cell receptor beta chains from one sample in a study of cytomegalovirus exposure and HLA in healthy donors. Data came from immunoSEQ multiplex PCR; TCRdb stores just in-frame clones and leaves some out. The sample contains nearly 100,000 clones, 70% to 80% of which appear only once. Sample: PBMCs. Every receptor here comes from a woman aged 60 to 75 in good health and CMV-seropositive. The CDR3 runs from the conserved cysteine through the conserved F or W. D genes are given only for firm matches. Clone size is given for some rows only: seen once, a few or many times, or a class if the clone is expanded.

CDR3 DNA: TGTGCCAGCTTACAGGGTACGGACACTGAAGCTTTCTTT; CDR3 protein: CASLQGTDTEAFF; clone size: NA; D gene: NA; J gene: TRBJ1-1; V gene: TRBV18
CDR3 DNA: TGTGCCAGCAGCTCCCAGCGGGAGAGGTCAGATACGCAGTATTTT; CDR3 protein: CASSSQRERSDTQYF; clone size: NA; D gene: TRBD2; J gene: TRBJ2-3; V gene: TRBV11-2
CDR3 DNA: TGTGCCAGCAGCTTACCGGGACAGGGGGCCGAGCAGTACTTC; CDR3 protein: CASSLPGQGAEQYF; clone size: NA; D gene: TRBD1; J gene: TRBJ2-7; V gene: TRBV7-3
CDR3 DNA: TGTGCCAGCAGCTTGGTTAGCGGGAGGGCCGTCGGGGAGCTGTTTTTT; CDR3 protein: CASSLVSGRAVGELFF; clone size: NA; D gene: TRBD2; J gene: TRBJ2-2; V gene: TRBV5-5
CDR3 DNA: TGCAGTGGTTACATAAACTATGGCTACACCTTC; CDR3 protein: CSGYINYGYTF; clone size: NA; D gene: NA; J gene: TRBJ1-2; V gene: TRBV20-1
CDR3 DNA: TGTGCCAGCAGTCCGTCAGGGATACGTTCAACGGGCTACACCTTC; CDR3 protein: CASSPSGIRSTGYTF; clone size: NA; D gene: NA; J gene: TRBJ1-2; V gene: TRBV2
CDR3 DNA: TGTGCCTGGACGGACGGGAATAATTCACCCCTCCACTTT; CDR3 protein: CAWTDGNNSPLHF; clone size: NA; D gene: NA; J gene: TRBJ1-6; V gene: TRBV30
CDR3 DNA: TGTGCCAGCAGTGAACGTGCTCACAGTGCCCCGTACTTC; CDR3 protein: CASSERAHSAPYF; clone size: NA; D gene: NA; J gene: TRBJ2-7; V gene: TRBV6-1
CDR3 DNA: TGTGCCAGCAGTGGGACAGGGGTAACTGAAGCTTTCTTT; CDR3 protein: CASSGTGVTEAFF; clone size: few; D gene: TRBD1; J gene: TRBJ1-1; V gene: TRBV2
CDR3 DNA: TGCGCCAGCAGCTTGGATGGGACAGGGGCCTACGAGCAGTACTTC; CDR3 protein: CASSLDGTGAYEQYF; clone size: NA; D gene: TRBD1; J gene: TRBJ2-7; V gene: TRBV5-1
CDR3 DNA: TGTGCCAGCAGTATGGCTAGTCACATTCAGTACTTC; CDR3 protein: CASSMASHIQYF; clone size: NA; D gene: NA; J gene: TRBJ2-4; V gene: TRBV6-6
CDR3 DNA: TGTGCCAGCAGCTTCCGGGACACAAGTGAAGCTTTCTTT; CDR3 protein: CASSFRDTSEAFF; clone size: few; D gene: NA; J gene: TRBJ1-1; V gene: TRBV7-9
CDR3 DNA: TGTGCCTGGAGTCCGAGAGGGTATAGCAATCAGCCCCAGCATTTT; CDR3 protein: CAWSPRGYSNQPQHF; clone size: NA; D gene: NA; J gene: TRBJ1-5; V gene: TRBV30
CDR3 DNA: TGCGCCAGCAGCTCCGGACAGGAGAATGAAAAACTGTTTTTT; CDR3 protein: CASSSGQENEKLFF; clone size: few; D gene: TRBD1; J gene: TRBJ1-4; V gene: TRBV5-1
CDR3 DNA: TGTGCCAGCGGGGGGGCCCTCGGGAACACTGAAGCTTTCTTT; CDR3 protein: CASGGALGNTEAFF; clone size: NA; D gene: NA; J gene: TRBJ1-1; V gene: TRBV2
CDR3 DNA: TGTGCCAGCAGCTCCCGACAGGGATCTCTGAACACTGAAGCTTTCTTT; CDR3 protein: CASSSRQGSLNTEAFF; clone size: NA; D gene: TRBD1; J gene: TRBJ1-1; V gene: TRBV7-9
CDR3 DNA: TGTGCCACCAAGGGGACAGGGCCCGAAAAACTGTTTTTT; CDR3 protein: CATKGTGPEKLFF; clone size: NA; D gene: TRBD1; J gene: TRBJ1-4; V gene: TRBV10-3
CDR3 DNA: TGTGCCAGCTGGGGGACAGGGACCTTTCAAGAGACCCAGTACTTC; CDR3 protein: CASWGTGTFQETQYF; clone size: NA; D gene: TRBD1; J gene: TRBJ2-5; V gene: TRBV5-4
CDR3 DNA: TGTGCCAGTAGAGACAGGGGGCCGAGCACAGATACGCAGTATTTT; CDR3 protein: CASRDRGPSTDTQYF; clone size: NA; D gene: TRBD1; J gene: TRBJ2-3; V gene: TRBV19
CDR3 DNA: TGTGCCAGCAGCCCCCTGGGAGGAGGGAGTTATGAAAAACTGTTTTTT; CDR3 protein: CASSPLGGGSYEKLFF; clone size: NA; D gene: NA; J gene: TRBJ1-4; V gene: TRBV7-9
CDR3 DNA: TGCGCCAGCAGCCAGGGAGGACCGACAGGGGCCGGAAACACCATATATTTT; CDR3 protein: CASSQGGPTGAGNTIYF; clone size: few; D gene: TRBD1; J gene: TRBJ1-3; V gene: TRBV4-1
CDR3 DNA: TGTGCCTGGAGGGTGCACAGGGGGCATGAAGCTTTCTTT; CDR3 protein: CAWRVHRGHEAFF; clone size: NA; D gene: TRBD1; J gene: TRBJ1-1; V gene: TRBV30
CDR3 DNA: TGTGCCTGGAGTAGGGGATCCTACGAGCAGTACTTC; CDR3 protein: CAWSRGSYEQYF; clone size: NA; D gene: NA; J gene: TRBJ2-7; V gene: TRBV30
CDR3 DNA: TGTGCCAGCAAACTAGCAGCAGATACGCAGTATTTT; CDR3 protein: CASKLAADTQYF; clone size: NA; D gene: NA; J gene: TRBJ2-3; V gene: TRBV2
CDR3 DNA: TGTGCCACCAGCAGGGGGGGGCTCGGACAGGGGGACTATGGCTACACCTTC; CDR3 protein: CATSRGGLGQGDYGYTF; clone size: NA; D gene: TRBD1; J gene: TRBJ1-2; V gene: TRBV15
CDR3 DNA: TGTGCCAGCAGTGAAGCGCCGAGTGTTTACGAGCAGTACTTC; CDR3 protein: CASSEAPSVYEQYF; clone size: NA; D gene: NA; J gene: TRBJ2-7; V gene: TRBV6-1
CDR3 DNA: TGTGCCAGCAGCCAAGAGACAGGCTGGGAGACCCAGTACTTC; CDR3 protein: CASSQETGWETQYF; clone size: NA; D gene: NA; J gene: TRBJ2-5; V gene: TRBV14
CDR3 DNA: TGTGCCAGCAGCTCCCAAGAGACAGATATGAACACTGAAGCTTTCTTT; CDR3 protein: CASSSQETDMNTEAFF; clone size: few; D gene: NA; J gene: TRBJ1-1; V gene: TRBV7-9
CDR3 DNA: TGTGCCAGCAGCTTAATGTCAGGCGGGACCTCCACCTCCTACAATGAGCAGTTCTTC; CDR3 protein: CASSLMSGGTSTSYNEQFF; clone size: few; D gene: NA; J gene: TRBJ2-1; V gene: TRBV7-6
CDR3 DNA: TGTGCCTGGTTCACCGGGACAATGAACACTGAAGCTTTCTTT; CDR3 protein: CAWFTGTMNTEAFF; clone size: NA; D gene: NA; J gene: TRBJ1-1; V gene: TRBV30
CDR3 DNA: TGTGCCAGCAGCTTAGATTGGCGGGAGTACAATGAGCAGTTCTTC; CDR3 protein: CASSLDWREYNEQFF; clone size: NA; D gene: TRBD2; J gene: TRBJ2-1; V gene: TRBV7-2
CDR3 DNA: TGTGCCAGCAGCTTATGGGCGGGAGGGTTGACAGATACGCAGTATTTT; CDR3 protein: CASSLWAGGLTDTQYF; clone size: NA; D gene: TRBD2; J gene: TRBJ2-3; V gene: TRBV7-3
CDR3 DNA: TGCGCCAGCAGCTTGTCCGGGAGGAGCGGCTACAATGAGCAGTTCTTC; CDR3 protein: CASSLSGRSGYNEQFF; clone size: NA; D gene: TRBD2; J gene: TRBJ2-1; V gene: TRBV5-1
CDR3 DNA: TGTGCCAGCAGTGAATCGGGGGGACTGGATACGCAGTATTTT; CDR3 protein: CASSESGGLDTQYF; clone size: NA; D gene: TRBD2; J gene: TRBJ2-3; V gene: TRBV6-1